One sample yielded the 21 T cell receptor beta chains listed below, sequenced in a study of control samples from healthy donors and cancer patients. Repertoires were generated with immunoSEQ multiplex PCR, while TCRdb's copy carries only in-frame clones and drops some. The sample includes approximately 69,000 clones, roughly 87% of them seen just once. The sample was PBMCs. These receptors originate from a man in his fifties or sixties with colorectal cancer.

The chain employs TRBV12-3 or TRBV12-4 and TRBJ2-3; D is uncertain. The CDR3 runs to 11 residues. V was shortened by 3 bases and J by 5 bases, with 3 bases between the two germline ends. CDR3 sequence (DNA): TGTGCCAGCAGTTTGATAGATACGCAGTATTTT. Its translation: CASSLIDTQYF.

The genes are TRBV6-5 and TRBJ1-1, with D perhaps TRBD1 (6 bases). The CDR3 sequence is 14 residues long. Germline V gene data show CDR1 as MNHEY and CDR2 as SVGAGI. Trimming took 6 bases from V and 4 from J, leaving 15 bases between them. CDR3 loop: CASRPYSGATEAFF. The CDR3 region has the DNA TGTGCCAGCAGACCTTACTCGGGGGCCACTGAAGCTTTCTTT.

The table lists this clone with a count of one. The V and J genes are TRBV7-6 and TRBJ1-2; D gene uncertain. Trimming pared 3 bases from V and 3 bases from J, leaving 8 bases between. This CDR3 contains 13 residues. Looked up from germline, CDR1 is SGHVS and CDR2 is FNYEAQ. CDR3 amino acids: CASSFAGDYGYTF. In nucleotides, the CDR3 is TGTGCCAGCAGCTTCGCAGGAGACTATGGCTACACCTTC. Using reference TRBV7-6 and TRBJ1-2 for the parts outside the CDR3, the full variable domain is GAGVSQSPRYKVTKRGQDVALRCDPISGHVSLYWYRQALGQGPEFLTYFNYEAQQDKSGLPNDRFSAERPEGSISTLTIQRTEQRDSAMYRCASSFAGDYGYTFGSGTRLTVV.

This chain connects TRBV19 to TRBJ2-1, with 10 bases identical to TRBD1. Germline V gives CDR1 LNHDA, CDR2 SQIVND (reference sequence). The CDR3 has 15 amino acids. The trim removed 3 bases at V and 8 bases at J, leaving 7 bases unmatched. In DNA form, the CDR3 reads TGTGCCAGTAGTATCACGGACAGGGGGAGGGATGAGCAGTTCTTC. As protein: CASSITDRGRDEQFF.

The gene calls are TRBV3-1 (or the pseudogene TRBV3-2) and TRBJ1-6; D ambiguous. The V and J ends lost 5 bases and 0 bases respectively, with 17 bases between them. Germline V gene lookup returns CDR1 LGHDT and CDR2 YNNKEL (reference sequence). The CDR3 is 18 residues long. The CDR3 is CASSDTPEEPSYNSPLHF. The DNA for the CDR3 is TGTGCCAGCAGCGACACCCCTGAGGAGCCCTCCTATAATTCACCCCTCCACTTT.

V gene TRBV18 combines with J gene TRBJ1-2, with 8 bases aligning to TRBD1. Germline V lookup: CDR1 KGHSH, CDR2 LQKENI. The CDR3 consists of 15 residues. With 1 base clipped from V and 3 bases from J, the junction kept 4 bases outside the gene matches. The CDR3 is CASSPRTGFDYGYTF. CDR3 nucleotides: TGTGCCAGCTCACCACGGACAGGGTTTGACTATGGCTACACCTTC.

The chain couples TRBV15 to TRBJ2-1; D uncertain. CDR1 is LNHNV, CDR2 YYDKDF, per germline (reference sequence). V lost 4 bases and J 4 bases, leaving 14 bases between the germline ends. The CDR3 is 15 residues long. CDR3 loop: CATSTGPAQYNEQFF. The DNA of the CDR3 is TGTGCCACCAGCACTGGGCCCGCCCAATACAATGAGCAGTTCTTC.

The chain links TRBV14 to TRBJ2-1; D is possibly TRBD1 (5 bases). Per the germline V gene, CDR1 is SGHDN and CDR2 is FVKESK. This CDR3 contains 17 residues. Trimming removed 4 bases at V and 2 bases at J, with 18 bases between. CDR3 protein: CASSLVAGRATYNEQFF. The CDR3 DNA is TGTGCCAGCAGCCTCGTTGCCGGCAGGGCAACCTACAATGAGCAGTTCTTC. Looking up the rest from reference TRBV14 and TRBJ2-1 gives the full variable domain: EAGVTQFPSHSVIEKGQTVTLRCDPISGHDNLYWYRRVMGKEIKFLLHFVKESKQDESGMPNNRFLAERTGGTYSTLKVQPAELEDSGVYFCASSLVAGRATYNEQFFGPGTRLTVL.

The V call is TRBV6-6, the J call TRBJ1-5; 10 nucleotides align to TRBD1. The V and J ends lost 5 bases and 6 bases, in that order; junction bases with no gene match: 16. This CDR3 has 18 residues. CDR1 and CDR2 (germline): MNHNY, SVGAGI (reference sequence). The CDR3 protein is CASSPSLETGGLFQPQHF. In DNA, the CDR3 is TGTGCCAGCAGTCCGTCCCTTGAGACAGGGGGCCTTTTTCAGCCCCAGCATTTT.

This sequence joins TRBV4-1 and TRBJ2-1; 9 bases fit TRBD2. V lost 4 bases to trimming and J lost 6 bases; unmatched junction nucleotides: 7. Looked up from germline, CDR1 is MGHRA and CDR2 is YSYEKL. This CDR3 is built from 15 residues. The CDR3 loop reads CASSPRGLAPNEQFF. CDR3 in DNA: TGCGCCAGCAGCCCCCGAGGACTAGCGCCCAATGAGCAGTTCTTC.

The rearrangement links TRBV28 to TRBJ2-7; D may correspond to TRBD1 or TRBD2 (6 bases each). This CDR3 has 11 amino acids. With 6 bases removed from V and 12 bases from J, the gap between germline ends came to 15 bases. The germline V gene has CDR1 MDHEN and CDR2 SYDVKM. CDR3 loop: CASSLIGGLYF. The CDR3 nucleotides are TGTGCCAGCAGCCTAATCGGGGGCCTGTACTTC.

J is TRBJ2-3 and V is TRBV2; 8 bases are a match to TRBD1. The germline V gene encodes CDR1 SNHLY and CDR2 FYNNEI. Trimming took 5 bases from V and 6 from J; bases not matched to a gene: 7. The CDR3 sequence is 14 residues long. CDR3 sequence reads: CASSPRTGRDTQYF. The CDR3 coding sequence is TGTGCCAGCAGTCCACGGACAGGGCGGGATACGCAGTATTTT.

The chain has TRBV5-5 and TRBJ2-7, with TRBD1 matching 8 bases. Germline V CDR1 and CDR2: SGHKS, YYEKEE (reference sequence). After removal of 4 bases from V and 5 bases from J, the junction contained 8 bases not matched to a gene. The CDR3 contains 14 residues. CDR3 sequence reads: CASSRPTGADEQYF. Here the CDR3 DNA reads TGTGCCAGCAGCCGACCGACAGGGGCTGACGAGCAGTACTTC.

In its sample, this clone was seen a few times. The chain couples TRBV7-8 to TRBJ2-1, with 11 positions matching TRBD2. Germline CDR1 and CDR2: SGHVS and FQNEAQ. Losses at the gene ends were 3 bases for V and 9 bases for J; bases not matched to a gene: 1. The CDR3 contains 13 residues. The CDR3 DNA follows: TGTGCCAGCAGCTTGGGGACTAGCGGTGAGCAGTTCTTC. This sequence encodes CASSLGTSGEQFF.

This sequence joins TRBV5-5 and TRBJ2-7; 13 bases are a match to TRBD2. The CDR3 spans 14 residues. CDR1 and CDR2 from the germline V gene are SGHKS and YYEKEE (reference sequence). V trimming: 2 bases; J trimming: 6 bases; junction bases outside the gene matches: 2. The CDR3 nucleotides read TGTGCCAGCAGCTTACTAGCGGGGGGGCGCGAGCAGTACTTC. It specifies CASSLLAGGREQYF.

The gene calls are TRBV5-1 and TRBJ2-3; 12 bases align to TRBD2. The CDR3 loop spans 17 amino acids. Germline CDR1 is SGHRS and CDR2 is YFSETQ. With 0 bases clipped from V and 2 bases from J, the junction kept 4 bases outside the gene matches. The CDR3: CASSLGASGGATDTQYF. The CDR3 nucleotides read TGCGCCAGCAGCTTGGGAGCTAGCGGGGGGGCCACAGATACGCAGTATTTT.

V gene TRBV19 combines with J gene TRBJ2-3; D is uncertain. CDR1 LNHDA and CDR2 SQIVND come from the germline V gene (reference sequence). Trimming took off 0 bases at V and 1 base at J, with 11 bases between the two ends. The CDR3 is 16 residues long. The CDR3 region is CASSIDGSRRTDTQYF. The CDR3 coding sequence is TGTGCCAGTAGTATAGACGGGTCACGACGCACAGATACGCAGTATTTT.

V usage is TRBV7-2 and J usage is TRBJ2-1, with 8 nucleotides matching TRBD2. This CDR3 contains 15 residues. V dropped 1 base and J dropped 9; count of bases not matched to a gene: 8. Germline lookup yields CDR1 SGHTA and CDR2 FQGNSA. CDR3 protein: CASSLVVLAGGEQFF. The CDR3 DNA is TGTGCCAGCAGCTTAGTTGTTCTAGCGGGTGGTGAGCAGTTCTTC.

This clone was seen more than once but under ten times. The genes are TRBV4-1 and TRBJ2-1; perhaps TRBD1 as D (6 bases). V gave up 6 bases and J gave up 4 bases, with 10 bases separating them. The CDR3 totals 13 residues. From germline, CDR1 is MGHRA and CDR2 YSYEKL. The CDR3 spells CASRGTNYNEQFF. For the CDR3, the DNA is TGCGCCAGCAGAGGGACAAATTACAATGAGCAGTTCTTC.

The chain joins TRBV5-1 to TRBJ2-7; 9 bases map to TRBD1. The J segment lost 7 bases and the V segment lost 3 bases, leaving 11 bases of the junction unmatched. In germline, CDR1 is SGHRS, CDR2 YFSETQ. This CDR3 is built from 15 residues. The CDR3 sequence: CASSSAGTGWEEQYF. The CDR3 DNA sequence: TGCGCCAGCAGCTCCGCCGGGACAGGGTGGGAAGAGCAGTACTTC.

This chain uses TRBV5-5 with TRBJ2-3; D is unclear. This CDR3 has 16 residues. CDR1 and CDR2 (germline): SGHKS, YYEKEE (reference sequence). Between the trimmed V and J ends, which lost 0 bases and 3 bases, there was a span of 14 bases. The CDR3 region is CASSLVSPVPTDTQYF. CDR3 bases: TGTGCCAGCAGCTTGGTGTCCCCCGTCCCAACAGATACGCAGTATTTT.